Shown below are 2 T cell receptor beta chains from a single sample sequenced in a study of blood T cell repertoires in COVID-19 (dated by TCRdb to about 2020). Library preparation used the immunoSEQ multiplex PCR assay. This is the immuneACCESS table as TCRdb keeps it, with only in-frame sequences that have V and J called. A part of the clones is gone; compared with another copy, unresolved V genes explain less than half, and the rest is unexplained. Here the sample has about 260,000 clones; roughly 86% occur a single time. The ten most abundant clones make up about 10% of the sample. Sequenced material: peripheral blood. The receptors shown here come from a woman aged 25 to 39 with COVID-19, enrolled during active disease.

The V call is TRBV4-3, the J call TRBJ2-7, with 13 nucleotides matching TRBD2. With 4 bases clipped from V and 5 bases from J, the junction kept 2 bases outside the gene matches. The CDR3 is made up of 14 amino acids. In germline, CDR1 is LGHNA, CDR2 YSLEER. The CDR3 sequence is CASSPGTSGNEQYF. In nucleotides, the CDR3 is TGCGCCAGCAGCCCAGGGACTAGCGGGAACGAGCAGTACTTC.

On this clone: This sample includes further DNA sequences coding for the same CDR3. The rearrangement links TRBV3-1 (or the pseudogene TRBV3-2) to TRBJ2-3; D may be TRBD2 (6 bases). Germline lookup yields CDR1 LGHDT and CDR2 YNNKEL (reference sequence). V lost 3 bases to trimming and J lost 3 bases, with 10 bases between them. This CDR3 spans 14 amino acids. The CDR3 protein is CASSQGGATDTQYF. CDR3 DNA: TGTGCCAGCAGCCAGGGGGGTGCGACAGATACGCAGTATTTT.